This TCR beta chain was documented in a study of shared clonotypes between healthy human individuals. Method: immunoSEQ multiplex PCR; TCRdb's copy keeps in-frame clones and lacks some. In the table there are fewer than 1.8 million clones, around 98.5% of which are singletons. This clone has more than one count but fewer than ten. Antigen specificity is unknown. Germline lookup yields CDR1 SGHKS and CDR2 YYEKEE (reference sequence). CDR3 length: 12 amino acids. Deletions cut 3 bases from V and 4 bases from J, with 5 bases between. Study results and caveats: Non-shared clonotypes had lower generation probabilities than those shared by all four donors.

Material for sequencing was naive CD4+ T cells sorted from blood. Subset reported: CD45RA+ positively selected. The V gene is TRBV5-5, the J gene TRBJ2-1; D not resolved. The sequence derives from a man between 25 and 39 years old in good health. CDR3 amino acids: CASSSLYNEQFF. In nucleotides, the CDR3 is TGTGCCAGCAGCTCTTTATACAATGAGCAGTTCTTC.